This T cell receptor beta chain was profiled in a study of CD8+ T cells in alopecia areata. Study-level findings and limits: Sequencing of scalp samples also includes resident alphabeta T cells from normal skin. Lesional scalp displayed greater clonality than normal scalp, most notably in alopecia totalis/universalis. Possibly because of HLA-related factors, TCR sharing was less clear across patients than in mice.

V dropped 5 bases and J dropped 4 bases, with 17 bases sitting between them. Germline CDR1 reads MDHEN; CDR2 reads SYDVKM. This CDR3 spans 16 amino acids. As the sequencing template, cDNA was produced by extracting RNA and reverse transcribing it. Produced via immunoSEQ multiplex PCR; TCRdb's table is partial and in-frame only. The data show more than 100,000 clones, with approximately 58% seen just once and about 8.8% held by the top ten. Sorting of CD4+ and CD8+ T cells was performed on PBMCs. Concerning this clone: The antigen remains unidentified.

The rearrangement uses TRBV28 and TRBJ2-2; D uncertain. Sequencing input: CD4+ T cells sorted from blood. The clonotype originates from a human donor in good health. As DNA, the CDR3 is TGTGCCAGCAGTCCGTTGCCGAGCGCGGTCACCGGGGAGCTGTTTTTT. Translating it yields CASSPLPSAVTGELFF.